This TCR beta chain came from a study of cytomegalovirus exposure and HLA in healthy donors. About the research overall: Of some 360 genotyped donors, roughly 81% clustered with self-reported Caucasian donors. Findings of the study overall: The Asian-associated ancestry cluster reportedly had fewer N-insertions than the roughly 670-donor mean in a later analysis. Clonal expansion, a later analysis showed, was greater in HLA-associated TCR beta chains than in equally common others.

Germline assignment: CDR1 SGHRS and CDR2 YFSETQ. The CDR3 runs to 15 residues. The ends were cut back, 4 bases at V and 1 base at J, with 14 bases in the middle. Amplification used 60 Vbeta primers and 13 Jbeta primers. Study processing details: Counted up in a later analysis, unique TCR beta chains came to about 83 million, with around 12 million shared. TCRdb's copy holds only in-frame clones and misses some; the assay was immunoSEQ multiplex PCR. D and trimming come from the DNA, and the V and J calls and clone size come from that table. The sample lists about 130,000 clones; under 20% were seen once. Regarding this clone: Its antigen remains unknown.

The sequence was collected from a female donor in good health and CMV-seropositive. The sample taken for sequencing was PBMCs. The J gene is TRBJ1-1, the V gene TRBV5-1; D possibly corresponds to TRBD1 (6 bases). DNA of the CDR3: TGCGCCAGCAGCCTACAGGGTTTGGCGAACACTGAAGCTTTCTTT. Translation gives CASSLQGLANTEAFF.